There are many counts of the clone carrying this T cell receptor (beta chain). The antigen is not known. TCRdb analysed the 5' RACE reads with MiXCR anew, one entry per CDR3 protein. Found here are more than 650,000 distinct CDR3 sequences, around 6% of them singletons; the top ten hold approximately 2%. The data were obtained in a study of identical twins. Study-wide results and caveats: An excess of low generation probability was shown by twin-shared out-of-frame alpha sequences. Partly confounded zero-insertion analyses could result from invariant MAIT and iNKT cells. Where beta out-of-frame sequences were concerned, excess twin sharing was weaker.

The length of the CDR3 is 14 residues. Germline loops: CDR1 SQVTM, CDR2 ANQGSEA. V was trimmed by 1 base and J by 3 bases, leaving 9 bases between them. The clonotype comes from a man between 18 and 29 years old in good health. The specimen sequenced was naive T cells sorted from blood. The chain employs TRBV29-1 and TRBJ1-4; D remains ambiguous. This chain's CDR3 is CSVEGSLANEKLFF. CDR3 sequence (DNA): TGCAGCGTTGAAGGGTCCCTCGCTAATGAAAAACTGTTTTTT.